This passage covers 8 T cell receptor beta chains from one sample sequenced in a study of T cell repertoires in cytomegalovirus infection. TCRdb independently ran MiXCR on the reads; one entry per CDR3 protein. The table includes 200,000 to 250,000 distinct CDR3 sequences, approximately 22% detected once. Material for sequencing was CD8+ T cells from PBMCs. The receptors originated from a human donor in good health (CMV status not recorded). Some clones in this sample may be carry-over from other donors' samples.

This clonotype has just a few counts. This clone may be a read error of a much larger clone one base away. CDR3 coding DNA: TGTGCCAGCAGTCCCGCCTACAATGAGCAGTTCTTC. It specifies CASSPAYNEQFF. The chain recombines TRBV27 with TRBJ2-1; D not resolved. This CDR3 is built from 12 residues. Germline V gives CDR1 MNHEY, CDR2 SMNVEV (reference sequence). Trimming took 5 bases from V and 2 from J, leaving 4 bases between them.

This clonotype was found a few times. The chain recombines TRBV27 with TRBJ2-1; 13 bases are shared with TRBD2. The CDR3 covers 16 residues. The ends lost 5 bases at V and 6 bases at J; junction bases unmatched: 7. Germline V gene lookup returns CDR1 MNHEY and CDR2 SMNVEV (reference sequence). The CDR3 DNA reads as TGTGCCAGCAGTGACGGGACTAGCGGGGCGATCAATGAGCAGTTCTTC. Its protein product is CASSDGTSGAINEQFF.

This chain links TRBV7-9 with TRBJ2-5; no reliable D call. The V gene lost 5 bases and the J gene lost 3 bases, with 13 bases spanning the gap. Germline assignment: CDR1 SEHNR and CDR2 FQNEAQ (reference sequence). The length of the CDR3 is 14 residues. CDR3 DNA: TGTGCCAGCAGCCCAAATTGGGATGAAGAGACCCAGTACTTC. Its translation: CASSPNWDEETQYF.

Remarks on this clonotype: A read error may explain this, as a much larger clone is one base away. The CDR3 here is CANSLEDSPLHF. The CDR3 DNA reads as TGTGCCAACAGCTTGGAGGATTCACCCCTCCACTTT. V is TRBV7-8 and J is TRBJ1-6; D gene ambiguous. The CDR3 contains 12 residues. Germline CDR1 SGHVS, CDR2 FQNEAQ.

The chain combines TRBV20-1 with TRBJ2-7; no clear D gene. Trimming left V 0 bases short and J 3 bases short, with 6 bases between. The CDR3 sequence is 12 residues long. Germline lookup yields CDR1 DFQATT and CDR2 SNEGSKA (reference sequence). The CDR3, as DNA: TGCAGTGCTAGAGATGCCGGCTACGAGCAGTACTTC. Protein product: CSARDAGYEQYF.

This clonotype was detected many times. The chain uses TRBV5-4 and TRBJ1-5, with a weak D call TRBD1 (5 bases). The CDR3 sequence is 14 residues long. The V gene lost 2 bases and the J gene lost 5 bases, with 11 bases spanning the gap. Germline loops: CDR1 SGHNT, CDR2 YYREEE (reference sequence). CDR3 protein: CASSFMGGDQPQHF. The CDR3 region has the DNA TGTGCCAGCAGCTTTATGGGGGGTGATCAGCCCCAGCATTTT.

This clonotype was seen at least ten times. The chain links TRBV4-1 to TRBJ2-2; D ambiguous. The CDR3 consists of 15 residues. Germline V lookup: CDR1 MGHRA, CDR2 YSYEKL. V lost 0 bases and J lost 3, with 8 bases in between. Here the CDR3 DNA reads TGCGCCAGCAGCCAAGAAAGGTCCCACACCGGGGAGCTGTTTTTT. This encodes CASSQERSHTGELFF.

The genes are TRBV2 and TRBJ2-1, with D possibly matching TRBD2 (5 bases). CDR3 size: 13 residues. Trimming pared 6 bases from V and 9 bases from J, leaving 15 bases between. Germline loops: CDR1 SNHLY, CDR2 FYNNEI. The CDR3 loop reads CASRGRAEGEQFF. DNA of the CDR3: TGTGCCAGCAGGGGGAGAGCGGAAGGTGAGCAGTTCTTC.